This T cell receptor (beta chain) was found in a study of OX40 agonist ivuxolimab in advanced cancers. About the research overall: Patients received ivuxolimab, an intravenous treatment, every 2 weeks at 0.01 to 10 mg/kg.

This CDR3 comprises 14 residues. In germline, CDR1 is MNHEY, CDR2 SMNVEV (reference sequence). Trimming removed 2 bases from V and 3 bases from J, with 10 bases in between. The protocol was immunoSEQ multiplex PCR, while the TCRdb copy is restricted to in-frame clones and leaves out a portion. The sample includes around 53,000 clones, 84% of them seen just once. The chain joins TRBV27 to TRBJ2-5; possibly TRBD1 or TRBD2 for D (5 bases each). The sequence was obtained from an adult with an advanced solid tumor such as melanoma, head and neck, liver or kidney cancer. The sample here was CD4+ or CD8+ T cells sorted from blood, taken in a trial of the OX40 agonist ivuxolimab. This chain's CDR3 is CASSLGRGEETQYF. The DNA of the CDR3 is TGTGCCAGCAGTTTAGGGCGAGGGGAAGAGACCCAGTACTTC.